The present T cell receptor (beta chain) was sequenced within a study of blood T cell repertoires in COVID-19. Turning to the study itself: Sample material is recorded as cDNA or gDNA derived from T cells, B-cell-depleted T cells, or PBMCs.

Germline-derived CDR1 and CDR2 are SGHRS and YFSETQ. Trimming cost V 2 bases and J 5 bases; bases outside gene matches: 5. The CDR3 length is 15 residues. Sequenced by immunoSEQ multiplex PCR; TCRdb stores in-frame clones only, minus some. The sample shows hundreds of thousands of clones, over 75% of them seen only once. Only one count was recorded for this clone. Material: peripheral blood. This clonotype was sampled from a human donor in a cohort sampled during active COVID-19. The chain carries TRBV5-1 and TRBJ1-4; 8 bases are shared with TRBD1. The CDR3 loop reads CASSLTGTGNEKLFF. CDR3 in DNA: TGCGCCAGCAGCTTAACCGGGACAGGAAATGAAAAACTGTTTTTT.